Described below is a single T cell receptor beta chain sequence and its context. These data are taken from a study of blood T cell repertoires in COVID-19. Across the study: The United States, Italy and Spain provided the acute and convalescent COVID-19 samples. PBMCs, B-cell-depleted T cells, or T cells provided the cDNA or gDNA that made up the material.

Germline CDR1 reads SGHDT; CDR2 reads YYEEEE. V was cut by 7 bases and J by 7 bases, with 15 bases left in between. This CDR3 contains 13 residues. Libraries were prepared by immunoSEQ multiplex PCR; TCRdb keeps only in-frame clonotypes and omits some of them. Found here are about 29,000 clones, 70% to 90% of them singletons; the top ten hold 24%. The sequence derives from a human donor with active COVID-19. The donor label of this sample is uncertain. The sample was peripheral blood. V and J are TRBV5-6 and TRBJ2-1; D perhaps matches TRBD1 (6 bases). CDR3 bases: TGTGCCAGCTACCTACAGGGTGTAAATGAGCAGTTCTTC. This codes for CASYLQGVNEQFF.